The text below deals with one TCR beta chain. The antigen remains undetermined. Produced via immunoSEQ multiplex PCR; TCRdb's table is partial and in-frame only. This table holds around 33,000 clones, approximately 88% found once. This sample was included in a study of STAT5B mutations in CD4+ large granular lymphocyte leukemia. Study findings and constraints: Without HLA matching, higher CD4+ than CD8+ T-LGLL clonality could reflect small sample size. Patient CD4-sorted repertoires stayed more clonal than healthy ones after leukemic-clone removal.

The CDR3 has 16 residues. The V segment lost 0 bases and the J segment 7 bases; nucleotides outside the gene matches: 9. The germline gives CDR1 SGHNT, CDR2 YYREEE (reference sequence). The sequence was collected from a human donor in good health. The sequenced sample was CD4+ T cells from blood buffy coats. V is TRBV5-4 and J is TRBJ2-1, with 8 bases lining up with TRBD2. CDR3: CASSLAGLGSWNEQFF. CDR3 nucleotide sequence: TGTGCCAGCAGCTTGGCGGGACTAGGCTCCTGGAATGAGCAGTTCTTC.